This note documents a single T cell receptor (beta chain) sequence. Its cognate antigen has yet to be identified. The sample holds no much larger clone one base away, and base qualities are not on file. This entry comes from a study of blood T cell repertoires in COVID-19 (TCRdb year 2020). The study in broad terms: Samples from collaborators originated in the United States, Italy and Spain and spanned both the acute and convalescent phases of COVID-19. The material from the prospective study consisted of cDNA or gDNA derived from T cells, B-cell-depleted T cells, or PBMCs. Deeply sampled blood TCRbeta repertoires from subjects exposed to, actively infected with, or recovered from COVID-19 were included in the dataset. A freely available public database, intended as a resource for researchers studying the immune response to SARS-CoV-2, is where the repertoires were released. Samples came from the ongoing ImmuneRACE study (first 160 participants) plus 1,254 subjects from 6 global collaborators. A de-identified subject ID, COVID-19 status, age in years and sex were almost always included in the sample metadata. Where available, HLA class I and class II types were taken from metadata supplied by the sample provider and were not determined by assay-based typing.

TCRbeta CDR3 regions were amplified from genomic DNA by means of the immunoSEQ Assay, a bias-controlled multiplex PCR. Under the source paper's analysis protocol: Within the assay, amplification of reference gene primers was used to estimate how many nucleated cells each sample contained. To quantify the absolute abundance of each unique TCRbeta CDR3 rearrangement, sequence reads were collapsed and filtered. For each sample, productive Simpson clonality was calculated as the square root of Simpson's diversity index across productive rearrangements. TCRdb took over this immuneACCESS table, retaining in-frame rearrangements with V and J assigned. Such tables are incomplete; in checked studies, under half of the missing clones stem from an unresolved V gene, and the remainder is unexplained. V and J calls and clone size are copied from that table; D and trimming were computed from the DNA. The sample table lists 30,000 or so clones, 80% to 90% of them with a count of one. The ten largest clones capture about a sixth of the sample.

Germline trimming amounts to 3 bases on V and 3 bases on J, with 10 as the count of junction bases outside the gene matches. Looking up the germline V gene yields CDR1 ENHRY and CDR2 SYGVKD. Including cysteine and phenylalanine, the CDR3 has 17 amino acids. CDR3 DNA only is kept here, 51 bases in frame from base 1. Collaborating institutions collected whole blood in K2EDTA tubes following their own protocols. Collaborator samples were shipped for TCRbeta analysis as frozen whole blood, isolated PBMCs, or DNA extracted from either sample type. Overall study results and their limits: The quantity of clinical and demographic metadata differed by source and by participant and was supplied without curation.

What was sequenced was peripheral blood. The V and J genes are TRBV10-3 and TRBJ2-3, with 9 bases matching TRBD1. The receptor was isolated from a man older than 75 with acute or convalescent COVID-19. DNA sequence: TGTGCCATCAGTGACCCAAGAACAGGGGGCCGAACAGATACGCAGTATTTT. Translated, this gives CAISDPRTGGRTDTQYF.